The T cell receptor (beta chain) under discussion was sequenced for a study of blood T cell repertoires in COVID-19. This clone was detected only once. Germline V gives CDR1 LGHNA, CDR2 YSLEER. The V and J ends lost 1 base and 0 bases respectively, with 13 bases between them. The CDR3 runs 17 residues. Patients from Seattle were sampled longitudinally, starting during active infection. Method: immunoSEQ multiplex PCR; TCRdb's copy keeps in-frame clones and lacks some. Of about 89,000 clones listed, about four fifths are singletons. The sample was peripheral blood. The sequence was obtained from a man between 65 and 85 years old with COVID-19, enrolled during active disease. This chain uses TRBV4-3 with TRBJ1-3; tentatively, D is TRBD1 (5 bases). CDR3 in amino acids: CASSQGRQFSSGNTIYF. The CDR3 DNA reads TGCGCCAGCAGCCAAGGAAGACAGTTTAGCTCTGGAAACACCATATATTTT.